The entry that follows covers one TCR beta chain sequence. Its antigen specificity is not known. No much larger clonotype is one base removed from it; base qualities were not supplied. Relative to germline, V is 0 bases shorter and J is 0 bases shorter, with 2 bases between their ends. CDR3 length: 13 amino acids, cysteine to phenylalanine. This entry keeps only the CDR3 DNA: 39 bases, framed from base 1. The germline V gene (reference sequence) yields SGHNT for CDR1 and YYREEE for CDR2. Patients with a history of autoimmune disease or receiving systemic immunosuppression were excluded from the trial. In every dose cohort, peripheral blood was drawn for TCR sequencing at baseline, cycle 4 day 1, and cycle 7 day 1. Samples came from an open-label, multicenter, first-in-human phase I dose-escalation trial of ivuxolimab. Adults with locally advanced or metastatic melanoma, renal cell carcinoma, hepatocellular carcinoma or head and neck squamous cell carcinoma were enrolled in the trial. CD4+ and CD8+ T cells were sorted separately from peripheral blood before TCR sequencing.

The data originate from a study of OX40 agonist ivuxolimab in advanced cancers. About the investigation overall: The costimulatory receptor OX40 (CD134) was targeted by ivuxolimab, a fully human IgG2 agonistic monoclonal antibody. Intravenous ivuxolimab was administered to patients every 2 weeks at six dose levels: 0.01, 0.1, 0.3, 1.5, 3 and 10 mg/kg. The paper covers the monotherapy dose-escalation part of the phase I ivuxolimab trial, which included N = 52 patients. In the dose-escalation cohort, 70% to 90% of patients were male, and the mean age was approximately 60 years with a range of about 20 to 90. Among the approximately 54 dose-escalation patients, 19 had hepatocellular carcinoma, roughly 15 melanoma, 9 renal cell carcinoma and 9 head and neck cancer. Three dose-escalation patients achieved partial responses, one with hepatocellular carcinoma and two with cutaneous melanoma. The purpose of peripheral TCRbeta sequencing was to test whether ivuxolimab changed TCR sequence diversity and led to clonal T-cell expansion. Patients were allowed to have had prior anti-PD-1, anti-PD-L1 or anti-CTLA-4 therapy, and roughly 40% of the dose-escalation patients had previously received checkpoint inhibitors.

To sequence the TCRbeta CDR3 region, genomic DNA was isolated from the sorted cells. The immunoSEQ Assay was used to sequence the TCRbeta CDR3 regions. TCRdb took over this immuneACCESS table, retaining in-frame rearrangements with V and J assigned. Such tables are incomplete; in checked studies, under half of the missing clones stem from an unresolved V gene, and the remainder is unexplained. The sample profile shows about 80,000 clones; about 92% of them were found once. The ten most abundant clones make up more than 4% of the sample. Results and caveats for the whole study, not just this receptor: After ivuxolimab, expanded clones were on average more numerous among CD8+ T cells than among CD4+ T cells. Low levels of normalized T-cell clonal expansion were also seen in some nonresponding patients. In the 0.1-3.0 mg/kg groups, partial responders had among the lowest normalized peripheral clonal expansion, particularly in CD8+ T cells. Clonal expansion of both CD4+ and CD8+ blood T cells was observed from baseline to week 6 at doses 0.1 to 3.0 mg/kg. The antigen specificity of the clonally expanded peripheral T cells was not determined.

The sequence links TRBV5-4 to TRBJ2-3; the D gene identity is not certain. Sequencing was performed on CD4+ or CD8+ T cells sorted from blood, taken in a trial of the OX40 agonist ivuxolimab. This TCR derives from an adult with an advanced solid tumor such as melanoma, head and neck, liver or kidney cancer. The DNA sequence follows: TGTGCCAGCAGCTTGGACAGCACAGATACGCAGTATTTT. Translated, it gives CASSLDSTDTQYF.